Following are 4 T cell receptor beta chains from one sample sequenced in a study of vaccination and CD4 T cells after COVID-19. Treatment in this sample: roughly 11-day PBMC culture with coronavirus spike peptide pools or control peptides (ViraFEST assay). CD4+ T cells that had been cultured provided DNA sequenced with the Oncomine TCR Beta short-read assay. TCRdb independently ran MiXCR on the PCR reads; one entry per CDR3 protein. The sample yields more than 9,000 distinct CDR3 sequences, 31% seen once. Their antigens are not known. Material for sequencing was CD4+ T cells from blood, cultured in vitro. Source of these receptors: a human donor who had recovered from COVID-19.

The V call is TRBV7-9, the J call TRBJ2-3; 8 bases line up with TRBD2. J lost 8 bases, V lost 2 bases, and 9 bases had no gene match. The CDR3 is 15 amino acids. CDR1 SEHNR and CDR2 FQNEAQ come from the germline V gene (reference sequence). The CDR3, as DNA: TGTGCCAGCAGCTTACAGGGCGGACTAGCTGCTACGCAGTATTTT. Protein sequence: CASSLQGGLAATQYF. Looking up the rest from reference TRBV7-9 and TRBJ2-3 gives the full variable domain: DTGVSQNPRHKITKRGQNVTFRCDPISEHNRLYWYRQTLGQGPEFLTYFQNEAQLEKSRLLSDRFSAERPKGSFSTLEIQRTEQGDSAMYLCASSLQGGLAATQYFGPGTRLTVL.

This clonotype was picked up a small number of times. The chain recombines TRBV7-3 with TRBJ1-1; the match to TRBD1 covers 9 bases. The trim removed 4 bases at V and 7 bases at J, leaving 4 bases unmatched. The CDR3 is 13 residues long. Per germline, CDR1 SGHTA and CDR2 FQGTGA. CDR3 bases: TGTGCCAGCAGCTCGGACAGGGGAGGTGAAGCTTTCTTT. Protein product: CASSSDRGGEAFF.

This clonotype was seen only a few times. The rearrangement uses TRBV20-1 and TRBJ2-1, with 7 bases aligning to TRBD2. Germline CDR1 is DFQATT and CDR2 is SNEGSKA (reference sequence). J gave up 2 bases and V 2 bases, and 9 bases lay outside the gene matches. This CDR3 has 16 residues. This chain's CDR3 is CSARLRPGTTYNEQFF. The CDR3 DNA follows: TGCAGTGCTAGACTCCGGCCCGGGACTACCTACAATGAGCAGTTCTTC.

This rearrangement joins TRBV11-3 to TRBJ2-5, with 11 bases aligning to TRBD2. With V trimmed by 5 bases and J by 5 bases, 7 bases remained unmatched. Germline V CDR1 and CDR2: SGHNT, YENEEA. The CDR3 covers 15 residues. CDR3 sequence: CASSQPLAGVETQYF. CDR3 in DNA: TGTGCCAGCAGCCAACCACTAGCGGGAGTGGAGACCCAGTACTTC.